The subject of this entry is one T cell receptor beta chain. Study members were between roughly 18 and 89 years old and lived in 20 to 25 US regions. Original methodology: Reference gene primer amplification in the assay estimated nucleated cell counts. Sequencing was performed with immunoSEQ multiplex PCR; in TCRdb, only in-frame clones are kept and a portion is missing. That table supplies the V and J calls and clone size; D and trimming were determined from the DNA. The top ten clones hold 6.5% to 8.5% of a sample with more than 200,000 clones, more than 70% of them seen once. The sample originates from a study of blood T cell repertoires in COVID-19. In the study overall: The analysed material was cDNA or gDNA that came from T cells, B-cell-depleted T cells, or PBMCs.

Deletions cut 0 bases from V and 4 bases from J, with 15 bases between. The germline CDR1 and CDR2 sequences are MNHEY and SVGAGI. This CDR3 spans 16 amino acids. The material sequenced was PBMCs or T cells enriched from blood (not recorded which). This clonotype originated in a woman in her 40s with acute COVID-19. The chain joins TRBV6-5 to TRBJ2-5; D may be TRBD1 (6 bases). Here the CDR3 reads CASSYSPGAVGETQYF. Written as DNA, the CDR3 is TGTGCCAGCAGTTACTCGCCAGGGGCGGTAGGAGAGACCCAGTACTTC.